A selection of T cell receptor beta chains follows, all from one sample in a study of T cells in Graves' hyperthyroidism and ophthalmopathy. Via MiXCR, TCRdb re-called the multiplex PCR reads, giving one row per CDR3 protein. Of approximately 400,000 distinct CDR3 sequences listed, about 15% are singletons. Sample: blood. The receptors here all came from a woman in her twenties or thirties with Graves' hyperthyroidism. Both conserved end residues are part of each CDR3. The D gene is left open where the match is weak. Expanded clones get a size class; other rows say once, few or many, or leave the size out.

D gene: .; clone size: many; V gene: TRBV3-1; J gene: TRBJ1-2; CDR3 DNA: TGTGCCAGCAGCACATCGGCCAGGGGCGGCTACACCTTC; CDR3 protein: CASSTSARGGYTF
D gene: TRBD2; clone size: many; V gene: TRBV12-3/TRBV12-4; J gene: TRBJ2-1; CDR3 DNA: TGTGCCAGCAGTTTAGGCGGGGGTATCTACAATGAGCAGTTCTTC; CDR3 protein: CASSLGGGIYNEQFF
D gene: .; clone size: many; V gene: TRBV7-2; J gene: TRBJ2-3; CDR3 DNA: TGTGCCAGCAGCAGTATTATCCAGATGCCCCCAGATACGCAGTATTTT; CDR3 protein: CASSSIIQMPPDTQYF
D gene: .; clone size: many; V gene: TRBV20-1; J gene: TRBJ2-3; CDR3 DNA: TGCAGTGCGGCCCGGGGACAGGGTGTGAGCGGGAGACGGCGCGATACGCAGTATTTT; CDR3 protein: CSAARGQGVSGRRRDTQYF
D gene: .; clone size: many; V gene: TRBV28; J gene: TRBJ2-2; CDR3 DNA: TGTGCCAGCAGCCCCCTCCGGGGGCAGGGCACCGGGGAGCTGTTTTTT; CDR3 protein: CASSPLRGQGTGELFF
D gene: .; clone size: .; V gene: TRBV6-6; J gene: TRBJ1-2; CDR3 DNA: TGTGCCAGCAGTTACAAGGGGGGCTATGGCTACACCTTC; CDR3 protein: CASSYKGGYGYTF
D gene: .; clone size: .; V gene: TRBV15; J gene: TRBJ2-3; CDR3 DNA: TGTGCCACCAGCAAGACCACAGATACGCAGTATTTT; CDR3 protein: CATSKTTDTQYF
D gene: TRBD2; clone size: many; V gene: TRBV3-1; J gene: TRBJ2-3; CDR3 DNA: TGTGCCAGCAGCCAAGCGGGAGGGACAGATACGCAGTATTTT; CDR3 protein: CASSQAGGTDTQYF
D gene: .; clone size: few; V gene: TRBV19; J gene: TRBJ2-3; CDR3 DNA: TGTGCCAGTCGTTTCACGGGGGCGCTGAGAGATACGCAGTATTTT; CDR3 protein: CASRFTGALRDTQYF
D gene: .; clone size: .; V gene: TRBV20-1; J gene: TRBJ2-7; CDR3 DNA: TGCAGTGCTAGAGTGGGGTACTCCTACGAGCAGTACTTC; CDR3 protein: CSARVGYSYEQYF
D gene: TRBD1; clone size: few; V gene: TRBV5-1; J gene: TRBJ1-6; CDR3 DNA: TGCGCCAGCAGCTCGGGAGTTTCGGGACAGCTTAACTCACCCCTCCACTTT; CDR3 protein: CASSSGVSGQLNSPLHF
D gene: .; clone size: many; V gene: TRBV12-3/TRBV12-4; J gene: TRBJ2-7; CDR3 DNA: TGTGCCAGCAGCCCCTGGGGGGGCCTCTACGAGCAGTACTTC; CDR3 protein: CASSPWGGLYEQYF
D gene: TRBD2; clone size: .; V gene: TRBV7-6; J gene: TRBJ2-1; CDR3 DNA: TGTGCCAGCAGCTTAGATTCCTTACTAGCGGTTCACAATGAGCAGTTCTTC; CDR3 protein: CASSLDSLLAVHNEQFF
D gene: .; clone size: .; V gene: TRBV3-1; J gene: TRBJ2-2; CDR3 DNA: TGTGCCAGCAGCCCCACGGTGGGGGGTACCACCGGGGAGCTGTTTTTT; CDR3 protein: CASSPTVGGTTGELFF
D gene: TRBD2; clone size: .; V gene: TRBV9; J gene: TRBJ2-7; CDR3 DNA: TGTGCCAGCAGTGGGACTAGCGGGATGGGCGAGCAGTACTTC; CDR3 protein: CASSGTSGMGEQYF
D gene: .; clone size: many; V gene: TRBV9; J gene: TRBJ2-2; CDR3 DNA: TGTGCCAGCAGCCATCTCCAGGTGAACACCGGGGAGCTGTTTTTT; CDR3 protein: CASSHLQVNTGELFF
D gene: TRBD2; clone size: .; V gene: TRBV12-3/TRBV12-4; J gene: TRBJ2-6; CDR3 DNA: TGTGCCAGCAGTTTATATGCTAGCGGGAGACCTAAGGCTGGGGCCAACGTCCTGACTTTC; CDR3 protein: CASSLYASGRPKAGANVLTF
D gene: .; clone size: .; V gene: TRBV6-5; J gene: TRBJ2-2; CDR3 DNA: TGTGCCAGCAGTTACTCGACAGGTTGGAACACCGGGGAGCTGTTTTTT; CDR3 protein: CASSYSTGWNTGELFF
D gene: TRBD1; clone size: .; V gene: TRBV20-1; J gene: TRBJ1-2; CDR3 DNA: TGCAGTGCCCGGACAGGGAATGACTATGGCTACACCTTC; CDR3 protein: CSARTGNDYGYTF
D gene: .; clone size: .; V gene: TRBV7-9; J gene: TRBJ1-6; CDR3 DNA: TGTGCCAGCAGCCCCCTCGGCTTCTCAAGCTCCTATAATTCACCCCTCCACTTT; CDR3 protein: CASSPLGFSSSYNSPLHF
D gene: .; clone size: many; V gene: TRBV12-3/TRBV12-4; J gene: TRBJ2-3; CDR3 DNA: TGTGCCAGCAGTCCCGGGACCGACACAGATACGCAGTATTTT; CDR3 protein: CASSPGTDTDTQYF
D gene: .; clone size: .; V gene: TRBV20-1; J gene: TRBJ2-7; CDR3 DNA: TGCAGTGCCACCATCAAGCCCCGCGGTGACTACGAGCAGTACTTC; CDR3 protein: CSATIKPRGDYEQYF